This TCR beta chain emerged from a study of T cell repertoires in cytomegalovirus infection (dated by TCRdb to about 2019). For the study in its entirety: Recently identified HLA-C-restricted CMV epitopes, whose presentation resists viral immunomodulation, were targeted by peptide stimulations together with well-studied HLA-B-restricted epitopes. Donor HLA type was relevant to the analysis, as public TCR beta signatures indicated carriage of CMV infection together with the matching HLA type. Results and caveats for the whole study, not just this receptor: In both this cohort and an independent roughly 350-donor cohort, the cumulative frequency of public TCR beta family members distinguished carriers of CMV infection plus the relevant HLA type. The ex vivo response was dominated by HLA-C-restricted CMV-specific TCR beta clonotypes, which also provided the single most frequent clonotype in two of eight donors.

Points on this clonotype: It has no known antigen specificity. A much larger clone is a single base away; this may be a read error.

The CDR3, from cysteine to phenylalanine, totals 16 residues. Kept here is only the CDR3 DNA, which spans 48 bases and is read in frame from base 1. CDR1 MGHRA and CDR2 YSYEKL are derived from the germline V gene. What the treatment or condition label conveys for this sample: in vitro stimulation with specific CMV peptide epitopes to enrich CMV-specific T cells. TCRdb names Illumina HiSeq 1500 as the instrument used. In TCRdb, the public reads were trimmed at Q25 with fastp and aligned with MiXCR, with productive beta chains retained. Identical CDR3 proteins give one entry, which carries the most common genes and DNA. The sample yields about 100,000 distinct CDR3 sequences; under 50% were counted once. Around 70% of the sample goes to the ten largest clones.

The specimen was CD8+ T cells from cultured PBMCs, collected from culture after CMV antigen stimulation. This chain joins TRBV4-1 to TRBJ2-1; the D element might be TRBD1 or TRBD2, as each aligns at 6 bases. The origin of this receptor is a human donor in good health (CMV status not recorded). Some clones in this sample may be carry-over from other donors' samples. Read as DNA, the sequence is TGTGCCAGCAGCCAAGAGGAGGGGGACTCCTACAATGAGCAGTTCTTC. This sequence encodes CASSQEEGDSYNEQFF.